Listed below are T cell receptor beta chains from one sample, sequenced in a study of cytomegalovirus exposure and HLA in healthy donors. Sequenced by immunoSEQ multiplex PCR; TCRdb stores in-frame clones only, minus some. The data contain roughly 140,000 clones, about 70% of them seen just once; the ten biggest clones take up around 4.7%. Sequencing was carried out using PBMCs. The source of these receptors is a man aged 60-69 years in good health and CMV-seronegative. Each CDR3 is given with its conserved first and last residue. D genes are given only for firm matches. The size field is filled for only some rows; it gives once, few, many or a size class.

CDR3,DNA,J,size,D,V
CATSEGQVNTEAFF,TGTGCCACCTCGGAGGGACAGGTGAACACTGAAGCTTTCTTT,TRBJ1-1,.,TRBD1,TRBV10-3
CASSLDPGNYNEQFF,TGTGCCAGCAGCTTAGACCCGGGAAACTACAATGAGCAGTTCTTC,TRBJ2-1,.,.,TRBV7-2
CASSPISTVNTEAFF,TGTGCCAGCAGCCCTATTAGTACAGTGAACACTGAAGCTTTCTTT,TRBJ1-1,once,.,TRBV6-6
CASSEPRGSYEQYF,TGTGCCAGCAGCGAACCCAGGGGTAGCTACGAGCAGTACTTC,TRBJ2-7,.,.,TRBV6-6
CSVATGHTEAFF,TGCAGCGTTGCGACAGGGCACACTGAAGCTTTCTTT,TRBJ1-1,.,TRBD1,TRBV29-1
CSVVPPGKVDNEQFF,TGCAGCGTAGTTCCGCCGGGGAAGGTGGACAATGAGCAGTTCTTC,TRBJ2-1,.,.,TRBV29-1
CASSFPRQGGETQYF,TGTGCCAGCAGCTTTCCTCGACAGGGCGGAGAGACCCAGTACTTC,TRBJ2-5,.,TRBD1,TRBV7-9
CATSRDRGPSLNEQFF,TGTGCCACCAGCAGGGACCGAGGGCCCTCTTTAAATGAGCAGTTCTTC,TRBJ2-1,few,.,TRBV15
CASSLDQGNYGYTF,TGTGCCAGCAGTCTCGATCAGGGTAACTATGGCTACACCTTC,TRBJ1-2,few,.,TRBV6-1
CASSQVEGGRTDTQYF,TGTGCCAGCAGCCAAGTGGAGGGCGGGAGGACAGATACGCAGTATTTT,TRBJ2-3,few,TRBD2,TRBV4-2
CASSKPGQGHEQYF,TGTGCCAGCAGTAAACCGGGACAGGGACACGAGCAGTACTTC,TRBJ2-7,.,TRBD1,TRBV28
CASSPDSLNQPQHF,TGCGCCAGCAGTCCGGACAGCCTCAATCAGCCCCAGCATTTT,TRBJ1-5,few,.,TRBV5-1